The clone carrying this TCR beta chain was recorded at least ten times. As yet, its antigen is unknown. Time point in this sample: newly diagnosed GD, antithyroid drugs for less than 3 months. With RNA extracted from PBMCs as input, the TCR library was made. The data belong to a study of regulatory T cells in long-lasting Graves disease. Study-level background: Antithyroid drugs had been given to newly diagnosed Graves' patients for under 3 months. Study outcomes and limitations: Favoring TRBV28, TRBJ1-2 and TRBJ2-5 was a feature seen in persistent disease. Sample size, which was small, may have reduced accuracy.

Construction of TCR beta libraries relied on iRepertoire HTBI primers and on Arm-PCR targeting CDR3 regions. TCRdb re-called the multiplex PCR reads with MiXCR, one entry per CDR3 protein. The sample shows hundreds of thousands of distinct CDR3 sequences, 13% of them seen only once. Germline CDR1 SQVTM, CDR2 ANQGSEA. The CDR3 is made up of 14 amino acids. V shed 6 bases, J shed 5 bases, and the junction held 8 bases outside the gene matches. The sample was also linked to a second study, of T cells in Graves' hyperthyroidism and ophthalmopathy. That source notes: Exclusion of patients followed from uncontrolled infection, other autoimmune disease, pregnancy or lactation.

Sequenced here: peripheral blood mononuclear cells (PBMCs), sampled at new diagnosis, from a patient treated with antithyroid drugs. The rearrangement joins TRBV29-1 to TRBJ2-3, with 10 bases fitting TRBD2. The clonotype originates from a man aged 25 to 45 with Graves disease. DNA for the CDR3: TGCAGCGTCCAAGCGGGAGGGCGCGGAGATACGCAGTATTTT. Protein product: CSVQAGGRGDTQYF.